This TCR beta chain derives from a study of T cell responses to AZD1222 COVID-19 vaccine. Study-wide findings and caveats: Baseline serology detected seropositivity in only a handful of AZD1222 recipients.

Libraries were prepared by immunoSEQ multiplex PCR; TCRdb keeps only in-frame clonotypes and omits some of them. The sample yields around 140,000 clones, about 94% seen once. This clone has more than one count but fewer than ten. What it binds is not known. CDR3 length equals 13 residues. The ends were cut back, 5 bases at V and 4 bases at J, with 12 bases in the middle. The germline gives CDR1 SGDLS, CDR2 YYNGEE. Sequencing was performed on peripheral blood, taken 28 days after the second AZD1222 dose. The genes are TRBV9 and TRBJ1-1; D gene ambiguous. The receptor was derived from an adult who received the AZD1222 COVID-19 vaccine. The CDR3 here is CASSKQPATEAFF. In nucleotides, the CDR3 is TGTGCCAGCAGTAAACAGCCGGCCACTGAAGCTTTCTTT.